The table lists the clone carrying this T cell receptor beta chain with a few counts. Antigen: not known. This sample was included in a study of T-cell memory formation after mild COVID-19. On the study more broadly: Clusters were largely donor specific.

Each CDR3 protein gets one entry after TCRdb re-called the 5' RACE reads with MiXCR. The sample lists tens of thousands of distinct CDR3 sequences; around 14% were seen once. The V gene's germline CDR1 is SGHRS and CDR2 YFSETQ. This CDR3 is built from 13 residues. V gave up 4 bases and J gave up 6 bases, with 12 bases separating them. Study-level findings and limits: Proof of SARS-CoV-2 specificity was absent for the second-wave clones that crested on day 37. Contracting CD4+ clones were located mainly in CM and EM, and CD8+ clones in EMRA.

The clonotype originates from an adult woman who had mild COVID-19 (a few samples of this study predate the infection). Cell type and time point are not known. V gene TRBV5-1 combines with J gene TRBJ2-3; D is ambiguous. Sequencing input: PBMCs or a T cell subset sorted from them (not recorded which). The CDR3 region has the DNA TGCGCCAGCAGCCCCTGGGCCACGGATACGCAGTATTTT. Residues: CASSPWATDTQYF.